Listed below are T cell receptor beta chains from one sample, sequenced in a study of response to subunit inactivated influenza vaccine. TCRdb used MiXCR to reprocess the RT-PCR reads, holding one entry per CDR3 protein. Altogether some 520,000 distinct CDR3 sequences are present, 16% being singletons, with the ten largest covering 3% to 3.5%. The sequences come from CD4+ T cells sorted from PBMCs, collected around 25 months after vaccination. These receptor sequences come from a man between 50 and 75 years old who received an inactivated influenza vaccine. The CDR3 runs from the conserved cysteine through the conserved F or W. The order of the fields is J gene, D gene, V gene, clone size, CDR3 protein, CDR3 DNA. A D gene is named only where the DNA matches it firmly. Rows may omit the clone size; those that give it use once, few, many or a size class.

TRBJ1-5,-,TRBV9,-,CASSVDGRNQPQHF,TGTGCCAGCAGCGTAGACGGGCGCAATCAGCCCCAGCATTTT
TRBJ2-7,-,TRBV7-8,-,CASSSIGASYEQYF,TGTGCCAGCAGCTCCATTGGAGCCTCCTACGAGCAGTACTTC
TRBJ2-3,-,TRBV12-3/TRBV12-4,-,CASSLRVSGTDTQYF,TGTGCCAGCAGTTTAAGGGTGTCCGGCACAGATACGCAGTATTTT
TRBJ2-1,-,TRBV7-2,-,CASSKDPNRVNEQFF,TGTGCCAGCAGTAAAGACCCAAACAGGGTCAATGAGCAGTTCTTC
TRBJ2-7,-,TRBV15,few,CATSRNYYEQYF,TGTGCCACCAGCAGAAACTACTACGAGCAGTACTTC
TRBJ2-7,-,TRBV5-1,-,CASSLASRAYEQYF,TGCGCCAGCAGCTTGGCCTCCCGGGCCTACGAGCAGTACTTC
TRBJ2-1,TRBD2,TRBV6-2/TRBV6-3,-,CASTRAGAFNEQFF,TGTGCCAGCACACGAGCGGGGGCCTTCAATGAGCAGTTCTTC
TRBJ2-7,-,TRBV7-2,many,CASRRGRYEQYF,TGTGCGAGTCGCCGGGGACGGTACGAGCAGTACTTC
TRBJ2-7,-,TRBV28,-,CASSLGVLYEQYF,TGTGCCAGCAGTTTAGGGGTTTTATACGAGCAGTACTTC
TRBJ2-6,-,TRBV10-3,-,CAISELSGTVTNVLTF,TGTGCCATCAGTGAGTTGTCGGGGACCGTGACCAACGTCCTGACTTTC
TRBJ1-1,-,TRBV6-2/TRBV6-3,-,CASSARVSLNTEAFF,TGTGCCAGCAGTGCCCGCGTCAGCTTGAACACTGAAGCTTTCTTT
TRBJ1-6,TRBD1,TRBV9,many,CASSPGTGGYSPLHF,TGTGCCAGCAGCCCCGGGACAGGGGGCTATTCACCCCTCCACTTT
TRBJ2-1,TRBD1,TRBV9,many,CASSPYRGPTYNEQFF,TGTGCCAGCAGCCCTTACAGGGGTCCTACCTACAATGAGCAGTTCTTC
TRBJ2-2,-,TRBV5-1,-,CATRIDANTGELFF,TGCGCCACCCGAATTGACGCGAACACCGGGGAGCTGTTTTTT
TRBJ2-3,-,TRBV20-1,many,CSAQNGERRWGTDTQYF,TGCAGTGCCCAGAACGGGGAGCGAAGGTGGGGCACAGATACGCAGTATTTT
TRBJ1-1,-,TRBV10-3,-,CATRVGGNTEAFF,TGTGCCACCCGGGTGGGAGGAAACACTGAAGCTTTCTTT
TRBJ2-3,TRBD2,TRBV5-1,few,CASSVLGLGTDTQYF,TGCGCCAGCAGCGTCCTGGGACTAGGCACAGATACGCAGTATTTT
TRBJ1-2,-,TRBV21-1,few,CASSTERRYGYTF,TGTGCCAGCAGCACGGAACGGCGCTATGGCTACACCTTC
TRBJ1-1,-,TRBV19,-,CASSQGLSTEAFF,TGTGCCAGTAGTCAGGGCTTGAGCACTGAAGCTTTCTTT
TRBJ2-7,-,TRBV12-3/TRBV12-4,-,CASSHKGYEQYF,TGTGCCAGCAGCCATAAGGGGTACGAGCAGTACTTC
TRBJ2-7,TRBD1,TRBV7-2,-,CASSPGTDRYEQYF,TGTGCCAGCAGCCCCGGGACAGACCGATACGAGCAGTACTTC
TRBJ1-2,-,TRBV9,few,CASSVDGTYGYTF,TGTGCCAGCAGCGTAGACGGTACCTATGGCTACACCTTC
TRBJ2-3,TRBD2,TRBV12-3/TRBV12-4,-,CASSPGTSPDTQYF,TGTGCCAGCAGTCCCGGGACTAGCCCAGATACGCAGTATTTT